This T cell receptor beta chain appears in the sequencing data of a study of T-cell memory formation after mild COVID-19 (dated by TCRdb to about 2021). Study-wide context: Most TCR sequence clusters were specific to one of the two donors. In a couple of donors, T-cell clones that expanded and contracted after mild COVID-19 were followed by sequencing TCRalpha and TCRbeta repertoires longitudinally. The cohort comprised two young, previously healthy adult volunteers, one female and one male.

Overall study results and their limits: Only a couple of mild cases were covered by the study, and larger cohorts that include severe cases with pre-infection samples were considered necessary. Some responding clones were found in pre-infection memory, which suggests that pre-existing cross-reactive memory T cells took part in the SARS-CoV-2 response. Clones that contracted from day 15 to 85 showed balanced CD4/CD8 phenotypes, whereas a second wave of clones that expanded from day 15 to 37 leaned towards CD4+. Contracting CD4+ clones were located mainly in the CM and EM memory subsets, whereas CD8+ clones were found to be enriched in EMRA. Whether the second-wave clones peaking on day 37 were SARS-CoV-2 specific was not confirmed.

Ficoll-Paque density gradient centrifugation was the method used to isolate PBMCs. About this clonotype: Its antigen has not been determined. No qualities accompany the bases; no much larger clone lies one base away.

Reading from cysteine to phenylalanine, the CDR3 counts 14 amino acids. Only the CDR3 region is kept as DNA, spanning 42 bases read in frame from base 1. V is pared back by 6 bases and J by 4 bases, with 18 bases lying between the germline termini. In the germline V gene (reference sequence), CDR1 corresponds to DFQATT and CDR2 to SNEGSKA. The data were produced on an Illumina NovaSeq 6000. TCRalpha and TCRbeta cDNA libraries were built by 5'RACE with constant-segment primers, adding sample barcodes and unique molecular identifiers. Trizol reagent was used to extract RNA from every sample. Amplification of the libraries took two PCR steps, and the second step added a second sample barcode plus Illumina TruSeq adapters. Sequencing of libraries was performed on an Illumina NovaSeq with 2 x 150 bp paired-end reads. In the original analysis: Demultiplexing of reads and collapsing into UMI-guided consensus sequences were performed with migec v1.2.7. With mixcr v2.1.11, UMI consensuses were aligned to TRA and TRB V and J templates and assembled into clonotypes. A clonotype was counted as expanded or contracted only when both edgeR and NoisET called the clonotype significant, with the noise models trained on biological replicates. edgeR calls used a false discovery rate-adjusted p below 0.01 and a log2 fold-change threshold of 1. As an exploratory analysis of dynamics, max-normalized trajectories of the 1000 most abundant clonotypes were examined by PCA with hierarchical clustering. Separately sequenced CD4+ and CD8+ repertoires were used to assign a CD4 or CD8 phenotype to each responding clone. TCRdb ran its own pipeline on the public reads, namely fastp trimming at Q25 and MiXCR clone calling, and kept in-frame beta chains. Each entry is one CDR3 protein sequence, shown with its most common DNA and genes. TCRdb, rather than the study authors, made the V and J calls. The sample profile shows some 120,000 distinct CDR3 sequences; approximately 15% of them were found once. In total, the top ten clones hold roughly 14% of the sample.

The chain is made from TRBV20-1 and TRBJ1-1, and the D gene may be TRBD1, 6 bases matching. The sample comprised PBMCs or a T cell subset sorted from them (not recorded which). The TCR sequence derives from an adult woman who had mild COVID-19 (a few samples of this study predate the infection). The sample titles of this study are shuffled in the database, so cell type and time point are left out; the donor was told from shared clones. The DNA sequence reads TGCAGTGCAGACCAGGGGCGTCCGTTCACTGAAGCTTTCTTT. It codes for CSADQGRPFTEAFF.